Listed below are T cell receptor beta chains from one sample, sequenced in a study of blood T cell repertoires in COVID-19. Repertoires were generated with immunoSEQ multiplex PCR, while TCRdb's copy carries only in-frame clones and drops some. The data contain roughly 300,000 clones, about 85% of them singletons. The sample comprised PBMCs or T cells enriched from blood (not recorded which). The receptor set was obtained from a woman aged 25-40 years who had recovered from COVID-19. Both conserved end residues are part of each CDR3. Each record gives: D gene, J gene, clone size, V gene, CDR3 DNA, CDR3 protein. The D gene is left open where the match is weak. Some rows have no size entry. The others give once, few or many, or a class for an expanded clone.

d_call: .
j_call: TRBJ2-2
clone_size: .
v_call: TRBV6-5
cdr3_nt: TGTGCCAGCAGTTATGTCCCTGGCCCAAACACCGGGGAGCTGTTTTTT
cdr3_aa: CASSYVPGPNTGELFF

d_call: .
j_call: TRBJ2-7
clone_size: .
v_call: TRBV27
cdr3_nt: TGTGCCAGCAGTATACAGGCAGGCGAGCAGTACTTC
cdr3_aa: CASSIQAGEQYF

d_call: .
j_call: TRBJ1-1
clone_size: .
v_call: TRBV5-1
cdr3_nt: TGCGCCAGCAGCTTTGCCCCGATAGTGAACACTGAAGCTTTCTTT
cdr3_aa: CASSFAPIVNTEAFF

d_call: TRBD1
j_call: TRBJ1-3
clone_size: .
v_call: TRBV7-9
cdr3_nt: TGTGCCAGCAGTTCCCGGACAGGGACCGTGGGCGCGGACACCATATATTTT
cdr3_aa: CASSSRTGTVGADTIYF

d_call: .
j_call: TRBJ1-2
clone_size: .
v_call: TRBV10-1
cdr3_nt: TGCGCCAGCATTGGGGGGGGATATGGCTACACCTTC
cdr3_aa: CASIGGGYGYTF

d_call: TRBD1
j_call: TRBJ1-2
clone_size: .
v_call: TRBV18
cdr3_nt: TGTGCCAGCTCACAGACGACAGGGGGCCGGGGAGGCTACACCTTC
cdr3_aa: CASSQTTGGRGGYTF

d_call: .
j_call: TRBJ2-1
clone_size: .
v_call: TRBV7-2
cdr3_nt: TGTGCCAGCAGCTCGAGACTAGTGAGAACCTCCTACAATGAGCAGTTCTTC
cdr3_aa: CASSSRLVRTSYNEQFF

d_call: .
j_call: TRBJ2-3
clone_size: once
v_call: TRBV2
cdr3_nt: TGTGCCAGCGGGTGGGGGGGCAGACGCACAGATACGCAGTATTTT
cdr3_aa: CASGWGGRRTDTQYF

d_call: .
j_call: TRBJ1-5
clone_size: .
v_call: TRBV30
cdr3_nt: TGTGCCTGGTCGCGGGAAAATCAGCCCCAGCATTTT
cdr3_aa: CAWSRENQPQHF

d_call: TRBD1
j_call: TRBJ1-2
clone_size: .
v_call: TRBV4-2
cdr3_nt: TGTGCCAGCAGCCAAGATCCGGGACAGGGCCCCTATGGCTACACCTTC
cdr3_aa: CASSQDPGQGPYGYTF

d_call: TRBD1
j_call: TRBJ1-2
clone_size: .
v_call: TRBV9
cdr3_nt: TGTGCCAGCAGCGCAGGACCGGGACAGGGCCCACTACTCTATGGCTACACCTTC
cdr3_aa: CASSAGPGQGPLLYGYTF

d_call: .
j_call: TRBJ2-7
clone_size: .
v_call: TRBV5-1
cdr3_nt: TGCGCCAGCAGCACGGGGTCCTCCACGGGGGAGCAGTACTTC
cdr3_aa: CASSTGSSTGEQYF

d_call: TRBD1
j_call: TRBJ1-2
clone_size: .
v_call: TRBV2
cdr3_nt: TGTGCCAGCAGTGCCACAGGGGGCACCTATGGCTACACCTTC
cdr3_aa: CASSATGGTYGYTF

d_call: .
j_call: TRBJ2-7
clone_size: .
v_call: TRBV6-5
cdr3_nt: TGTGCCAGCAGTTACTCGATGGGCAGGGGAGCCTACGAGCAGTACTTC
cdr3_aa: CASSYSMGRGAYEQYF

d_call: TRBD2
j_call: TRBJ2-3
clone_size: .
v_call: TRBV7-9
cdr3_nt: TGTGCCAGCAGCGTATGGCGGACTAGCGGGAGCACAGATACGCAGTATTTT
cdr3_aa: CASSVWRTSGSTDTQYF

d_call: TRBD1
j_call: TRBJ1-1
clone_size: .
v_call: TRBV6-5
cdr3_nt: TGTGCCAGCAGCCAGACAGGGGGCCGCACTGAAGCTTTCTTT
cdr3_aa: CASSQTGGRTEAFF

d_call: .
j_call: TRBJ2-7
clone_size: .
v_call: TRBV10-2
cdr3_nt: TGCGCCAGCAGTGAGCCCCTGGCGGGCTACGAGCAGTACTTC
cdr3_aa: CASSEPLAGYEQYF

d_call: .
j_call: TRBJ1-5
clone_size: once
v_call: TRBV10-3
cdr3_nt: TGTGCCATCAGTGAGGGGGGGAGGAGGGATCAGCCCCAGCATTTT
cdr3_aa: CAISEGGRRDQPQHF

d_call: .
j_call: TRBJ1-1
clone_size: .
v_call: TRBV9
cdr3_nt: TGTGCCAGCAGCGTAGGTGGGGCGCACACTGAAGCTTTCTTT
cdr3_aa: CASSVGGAHTEAFF

d_call: .
j_call: TRBJ1-6
clone_size: once
v_call: TRBV9
cdr3_nt: TGTGCCAGCAGCGTAGATCCAGGGGTCGGGAATTCACCCCTCCACTTT
cdr3_aa: CASSVDPGVGNSPLHF

d_call: .
j_call: TRBJ2-3
clone_size: .
v_call: TRBV3-1/TRBV3-2
cdr3_nt: TGTGCCAGCAGCCAAGACATGGCCACAGATACGCAGTATTTT
cdr3_aa: CASSQDMATDTQYF

d_call: .
j_call: TRBJ1-2
clone_size: .
v_call: TRBV5-6
cdr3_nt: TGTGCCAGCAGCTGGGCGGGGGGTCAAGACTATGGCTACACCTTC
cdr3_aa: CASSWAGGQDYGYTF

d_call: .
j_call: TRBJ2-7
clone_size: .
v_call: TRBV6-6
cdr3_nt: TGTGCCAGCAGCCAACAGGGCTTGCAGTACGAGCAGTACTTC
cdr3_aa: CASSQQGLQYEQYF

d_call: TRBD1
j_call: TRBJ1-2
clone_size: .
v_call: TRBV18
cdr3_nt: TGTGCCAGCTCACCCCGGGCAGGGGGCCATGGCTACACCTTC
cdr3_aa: CASSPRAGGHGYTF

d_call: .
j_call: TRBJ1-3
clone_size: .
v_call: TRBV9
cdr3_nt: TGTGCCAGCAGCGTAGGTTATTTTCCTGGAAACACCATATATTTT
cdr3_aa: CASSVGYFPGNTIYF

d_call: TRBD1
j_call: TRBJ1-3
clone_size: few
v_call: TRBV19
cdr3_nt: TGTGCCACTCGACAGGGGCCAATTGGAAACACCATATATTTT
cdr3_aa: CATRQGPIGNTIYF

d_call: .
j_call: TRBJ1-5
clone_size: .
v_call: TRBV6-2/TRBV6-3
cdr3_nt: TGTGCCAGCAGTTACGTCAGGGTTGGACCCCAGCATTTT
cdr3_aa: CASSYVRVGPQHF

d_call: .
j_call: TRBJ1-3
clone_size: few
v_call: TRBV18
cdr3_nt: TGTGCCAGCTCACCGGTCGACAGATTCTCTGGAAACACCATATATTTT
cdr3_aa: CASSPVDRFSGNTIYF

d_call: .
j_call: TRBJ2-7
clone_size: .
v_call: TRBV19
cdr3_nt: TGTGCCAGTCGGCGGGAACCCTACGAGCAGTACTTC
cdr3_aa: CASRREPYEQYF

d_call: TRBD2
j_call: TRBJ2-3
clone_size: .
v_call: TRBV12-5
cdr3_nt: TGTGCTAGTGGTTTGGGCCGACTAGCGGGGGGCCAAGATACGCAGTATTTT
cdr3_aa: CASGLGRLAGGQDTQYF

d_call: .
j_call: TRBJ1-5
clone_size: few
v_call: TRBV6-1
cdr3_nt: TGTGCCAGCAGTGAAAGCGGGGCGACGCCCCAGCATTTT
cdr3_aa: CASSESGATPQHF

d_call: TRBD1
j_call: TRBJ2-2
clone_size: .
v_call: TRBV6-5
cdr3_nt: TGTGCCAGCAGTTCCACGGAGGGACAGGGGGTACTTTTT
cdr3_aa: CASSSTEGQGVLF

d_call: TRBD1
j_call: TRBJ1-1
clone_size: few
v_call: TRBV10-1
cdr3_nt: TGCGCCAGCACCGAGCTCCGGGACAGGGGGCTTTACGGCATGAACACTGAAGCTTTCTTT
cdr3_aa: CASTELRDRGLYGMNTEAFF

d_call: .
j_call: TRBJ1-3
clone_size: .
v_call: TRBV30
cdr3_nt: TGTGCCTGGAGTGTAGAGTATGGGGAGACTGGAAACACCATATATTTT
cdr3_aa: CAWSVEYGETGNTIYF